The source of this T cell receptor beta chain is a study of T cell clonotyping in hematopoietic cell transplantation. Using immunoSEQ multiplex PCR, the repertoire was profiled, and TCRdb retains in-frame clones only, with some absent. The table has about 5,100 clones, approximately 77% seen once. This CDR3 region has 14 residues. Germline-derived CDR1 and CDR2 are MNHEY and SVGAGI. The V end was cut by 6 bases, the J end by 1 base, with 11 bases between. This clone qualifies as medium-sized. This specimen was PBMCs, taken 100 days after allogeneic stem cell transplant. The rearrangement uses TRBV6-5 and TRBJ2-3, with D possibly matching TRBD2 (5 bases). The sequence derives from a female patient in her forties or fifties who had an allogeneic stem cell transplant, so the T cells may come from the graft donor. Some clones in this sample may be carry-over from other donors' samples. CDR3 nucleotides: TGTGCCAGCAGGCGGGCCATTGGCACAGATACGCAGTATTTT. Translation: CASRRAIGTDTQYF.